Presented here are 30 T cell receptor beta chains from one specimen sequenced in a study of CD8 T cells in Susac syndrome. An input of roughly 0.45 to 1 ug of RNA was subjected to reverse transcription using random hexamers. Each CDR3 protein gets one entry after TCRdb re-called the immunoSEQ multiplex PCR reads with MiXCR. The sample records 50,000 to 55,000 distinct CDR3 sequences, about 95% being singletons. Sequenced: CD8+ T cells from PBMCs. These receptors came from a human donor with Susac syndrome.

The V call is TRBV7-9, the J call TRBJ2-5; D is undetermined. CDR1 and CDR2 from the germline V gene are SEHNR and FQNEAQ (reference sequence). V lost 3 bases to trimming and J lost 0 bases, with 11 bases between them. There are 15 residues in the CDR3. The CDR3 DNA reads TGTGCCAGCAGCTTGTCGCCCAAATACCAAGAGACCCAGTACTTC. This gives the protein CASSLSPKYQETQYF. Complete variable domain (other parts from reference TRBV7-9 and TRBJ2-5): DTGVSQNPRHKITKRGQNVTFRCDPISEHNRLYWYRQTLGQGPEFLTYFQNEAQLEKSRLLSDRFSAERPKGSFSTLEIQRTEQGDSAMYLCASSLSPKYQETQYFGPGTRLLVL.

The chain links TRBV9 to TRBJ2-5; 10 bases match TRBD2. The CDR3 is made up of 16 amino acids. Germline values: CDR1 SGDLS, CDR2 YYNGEE. V lost 0 bases, J lost 2 bases, and 4 bases stayed unmatched. CDR3: CASSVVGLAEQETQYF. CDR3 nucleotides: TGTGCCAGCAGCGTAGTTGGACTAGCGGAACAAGAGACCCAGTACTTC.

The chain joins TRBV29-1 to TRBJ1-1; D not resolved. The length of the CDR3 is 16 residues. Germline CDR1 is SQVTM and CDR2 is ANQGSEA. Trimming removed 3 bases from V and 0 bases from J, with 17 bases in between. This CDR3 is CSVDGLMTFMNTEAFF. CDR3 DNA: TGCAGCGTTGATGGGCTTATGACTTTCATGAACACTGAAGCTTTCTTT.

V gene TRBV5-5 combines with J gene TRBJ1-2; no clear D gene. V was trimmed by 7 bases and J by 3 bases, leaving 10 bases between them. CDR3 length equals 12 residues. Germline V gene lookup returns CDR1 SGHKS and CDR2 YYEKEE (reference sequence). CDR3 residues: CASGLYDYGYTF. CDR3 sequence (DNA): TGTGCCAGCGGGCTTTATGACTATGGCTACACCTTC. Full variable domain (remainder filled in from reference TRBV5-5 and TRBJ1-2): DAGVTQSPTHLIKTRGQQVTLRCSPISGHKSVSWYQQVLGQGPQFIFQYYEKEERGRGNFPDRFSARQFPNYSSELNVNALLLGDSALYLCASGLYDYGYTFGSGTRLTVV.

CDR3 DNA: TGTGCCACCAGCAGAGATACGGGGGATACGCAGTATTTT. It translates to CATSRDTGDTQYF. The gene calls are TRBV15 and TRBJ2-3; D is possibly TRBD2 (5 bases). Trimming left V 0 bases short and J 6 bases short, with 7 bases between. This CDR3 is built from 13 residues. Germline CDR1 and CDR2: LNHNV and YYDKDF (reference sequence).

This chain links TRBV13 with TRBJ1-6; possibly TRBD1 for D (5 bases). The germline gives CDR1 PRHDT, CDR2 FYEKMQ (reference sequence). Trimming shortened V by 5 bases and J by 6 bases, and 11 bases separated the two germline ends. The CDR3 sequence is 14 residues long. Here the CDR3 DNA reads TGTGCCAGCAGCAAGGGACTGGGTAATTCACCCCTCCACTTT. Translation gives CASSKGLGNSPLHF.

This clonotype was recorded once. The rearrangement joins TRBV30 to TRBJ2-1; a weak D match, TRBD2 (5 bases). The CDR3 length is 14 residues. V was shortened by 4 bases and J by 6 bases, with 16 bases between the two germline ends. CDR1 and CDR2 from the germline V gene are GTSNPN and SVGIG (reference sequence). CDR3 protein: CAWTPGSWANEQFF. Here the CDR3 DNA reads TGTGCCTGGACTCCGGGGTCCTGGGCCAATGAGCAGTTCTTC.

The chain combines TRBV6-5 with TRBJ2-2; possible D gene TRBD2, 6 bases. V dropped 2 bases and J dropped 0 bases, with 13 bases sitting between them. The V gene's germline CDR1 is MNHEY and CDR2 SVGAGI. This CDR3 spans 17 amino acids. The DNA of the CDR3 is TGTGCCAGCAGTTACAGACTGGGACTCCCGAACACCGGGGAGCTGTTTTTT. It translates to CASSYRLGLPNTGELFF.

The chain is built from TRBV18 and TRBJ2-7, with TRBD1 as a possible D gene (6 bases). Germline V gene lookup returns CDR1 KGHSH and CDR2 LQKENI. V was clipped by 0 bases and J by 2 bases, with 11 bases between them. This CDR3 contains 15 residues. The CDR3 DNA follows: TGTGCCAGCTCACCACCGCCAGGGGCCCCCTACGAGCAGTACTTC. Translation gives CASSPPPGAPYEQYF.

J is TRBJ2-7 and V is TRBV29-1, with 8 nucleotides matching TRBD2. The CDR3 spans 14 residues. The germline V gene has CDR1 SQVTM and CDR2 ANQGSEA. V lost 2 bases, J lost 0 bases, and 3 bases stayed unmatched. CDR3 in amino acids: CSVEKRGSSYEQYF. CDR3 coding DNA: TGCAGCGTTGAAAAGCGGGGGAGCTCCTACGAGCAGTACTTC.

This clonotype came up once. The chain uses TRBV6-5 and TRBJ2-3, with D possibly called TRBD1 or TRBD2 (5 bases each). The V end lost 2 bases, the J end lost 5 bases, and 11 bases lay between the germline ends. The V gene's germline CDR1 is MNHEY and CDR2 SVGAGI. This CDR3 spans 14 amino acids. CDR3 nucleotide sequence: TGTGCCAGCAGTTACGGGACCCCCGGAGATACGCAGTATTTT. Residues: CASSYGTPGDTQYF.

The rearrangement links TRBV7-8 to TRBJ2-1; 9 positions match TRBD2. Germline values: CDR1 SGHVS, CDR2 FQNEAQ. J gave up 5 bases and V 6 bases, and 2 bases lay outside the gene matches. CDR3 size: 13 residues. CDR3 sequence: CASRRLADNEQFF. In DNA form, the CDR3 reads TGTGCCAGCAGAAGACTAGCGGACAATGAGCAGTTCTTC.

This chain uses TRBV18 with TRBJ2-1; D remains unclear. CDR1 is KGHSH, CDR2 LQKENI, per germline. The CDR3 runs 14 residues. V lost 6 bases and J lost 5, with 14 bases in between. The CDR3 DNA is TGTGCCAGCTCCGAGGACGGCATAGACAATGAGCAGTTCTTC. Translated: CASSEDGIDNEQFF.

This chain joins TRBV12-3 or TRBV12-4 and TRBJ1-4, with D uncertain. CDR3 length: 17 amino acids. V was trimmed by 8 bases and J by 2 bases, leaving 21 bases between them. The CDR3 sequence: CASQSPVPEATNEKLFF. DNA for the CDR3: TGTGCCAGCCAAAGTCCCGTCCCCGAGGCCACTAATGAAAAACTGTTTTTT.

This chain uses TRBV13 with TRBJ1-2, with D uncertain. Trimming shortened V by 5 bases and J by 0 bases, and 10 bases separated the two germline ends. Germline loops: CDR1 PRHDT, CDR2 FYEKMQ (reference sequence). This CDR3 contains 14 residues. The CDR3 here is CASSPWGANYGYTF. The DNA for the CDR3 is TGTGCCAGCAGCCCCTGGGGTGCTAACTATGGCTACACCTTC.

This clonotype was counted a single time. DNA of the CDR3: TGTGCCTGGAGTAGAGGGTCCAGCACAGATACGCAGTATTTT. This sequence encodes CAWSRGSSTDTQYF. V is TRBV30 and J is TRBJ2-3, with a weak D call TRBD2 (5 bases). The germline V gene has CDR1 GTSNPN and CDR2 SVGIG (reference sequence). This CDR3 has 14 residues. Trimming pared 2 bases from V and 0 bases from J, leaving 9 bases between.

This rearrangement joins TRBV6-2 or TRBV6-3 to TRBJ2-1; TRBD2 agrees at 8 bases. The ends lost 6 bases at V and 3 bases at J; junction bases unmatched: 4. Germline V gene lookup returns CDR1 MNHEY and CDR2 SVGEGT. This CDR3 has 14 residues. CDR3: CASRSSGDYNEQFF. CDR3 sequence (DNA): TGTGCCAGCAGAAGTAGCGGGGACTACAATGAGCAGTTCTTC.

V and J are TRBV25-1 and TRBJ1-2, with a possible D match to TRBD1 (5 bases). V dropped 2 bases and J dropped 2 bases, with 6 bases sitting between them. This CDR3 has 13 amino acids. Germline V gene data show CDR1 as MGHDK and CDR2 as SYGVNS. Written as DNA, the CDR3 is TGTGCCAGCAGTGAACAGGGAAACTATGGCTACACCTTC. It is translated as CASSEQGNYGYTF.

This clonotype was found once. The chain recombines TRBV2 with TRBJ2-1; D may be TRBD1 or TRBD2 (5 bases each). Trimming stripped 4 bases from V and 6 bases from J, with 13 bases between. CDR3 length: 14 amino acids. The germline V gene encodes CDR1 SNHLY and CDR2 FYNNEI. CDR3 bases: TGTGCCAGCAGTGCCCAGGATGGGGGCAATGAGCAGTTCTTC. Residues: CASSAQDGGNEQFF.

The genes are TRBV5-1 and TRBJ1-6; 8 nucleotides match TRBD1. V lost 0 bases and J lost 9; bases outside the gene matches: 5. The CDR3 extends over 15 amino acids. CDR1 is SGHRS and CDR2 is YFSETQ in the germline V gene. CDR3 coding DNA: TGCGCCAGCAGCTTGGTGGGCAGGGGGCTTTCACCCCTCCACTTT. Translated: CASSLVGRGLSPLHF.

The rearrangement uses TRBV19 and TRBJ1-1, with a tentative D call TRBD1 (5 bases). The V end was cut by 7 bases, the J end by 3 bases, with 18 bases between. Germline V CDR1 and CDR2: LNHDA, SQIVND (reference sequence). CDR3 length: 15 amino acids. The CDR3 protein is CASTPGTPAHTEAFF. DNA of the CDR3: TGTGCCAGTACCCCCGGGACCCCTGCCCACACTGAAGCTTTCTTT.

The rearrangement uses TRBV7-3 and TRBJ2-7; no clear D. The CDR3 loop spans 15 amino acids. The V gene lost 6 bases and the J gene lost 1 base, with 16 bases spanning the gap. Germline assignment: CDR1 SGHTA and CDR2 FQGTGA. This chain's CDR3 is CASRFPPGESYEQYF. In DNA form, the CDR3 reads TGTGCCAGCAGATTCCCACCAGGAGAGTCCTACGAGCAGTACTTC.

With respect to this clonotype: No conserved phenylalanine or tryptophan ends this CDR3, so it is likely a read error. The chain recombines TRBV29-1 with TRBJ2-7; 7 bases map to TRBD1. Germline CDR1 is SQVTM and CDR2 is ANQGSEA. The CDR3 extends over 13 amino acids. Germline trimming cut 7 bases from V and 5 bases from J; bases unmatched to any gene: 11. The CDR3 is CSASRQGYHEQYL. As DNA, the CDR3 is TGCAGCGCTAGTCGACAGGGTTATCACGAGCAGTACCTC.

The chain links TRBV27 to TRBJ2-3; a weak D match, TRBD1 (5 bases). CDR1 and CDR2 (germline): MNHEY, SMNVEV (reference sequence). CDR3 length: 15 residues. The ends were cut back, 10 bases at V and 4 bases at J, with 21 bases in the middle. The CDR3 DNA is TGTGCCACCTCGAGCTGGGGCCCACGATCAGATACGCAGTATTTT. It specifies CATSSWGPRSDTQYF.

The rearrangement joins TRBV7-6 to TRBJ2-2, with D tentatively TRBD1 or TRBD2 (7 bases each). Germline CDR1 reads SGHVS; CDR2 reads FNYEAQ. The CDR3 has 16 residues. V was clipped by 1 base and J by 5 bases, with 14 bases between them. The CDR3 here is CASSLVPGGGTGELFF. The CDR3 nucleotides read TGTGCCAGCAGCTTAGTTCCAGGGGGAGGGACCGGGGAGCTGTTTTTT.

This chain links TRBV6-2 or TRBV6-3 with TRBJ2-1, with D perhaps TRBD2 (5 bases). There are 16 residues in the CDR3. Germline V CDR1 and CDR2: MNHEY, SVGEGT. Trimming left V 2 bases short and J 7 bases short, with 18 bases between. Written as DNA, the CDR3 is TGTGCCAGCAGTTACGAGGGTTCAGCACGTTCGAATGAGCAGTTCTTC. This encodes CASSYEGSARSNEQFF.

The V call is TRBV30, the J call TRBJ2-4; D gene uncertain. Germline CDR1 and CDR2: GTSNPN and SVGIG (reference sequence). V lost 7 bases and J lost 5, with 12 bases in between. This CDR3 region has 12 residues. DNA of the CDR3: TGTGCCTTGCTGACTCTCCAAAACATTCAGTACTTC. Amino acid sequence: CALLTLQNIQYF.

CDR3 sequence reads: CASRGGTGFSSGANVLTF. For the CDR3, the DNA is TGTGCCAGTAGGGGGGGGACAGGGTTTTCCTCTGGGGCCAACGTCCTGACTTTC. The V gene is TRBV19, the J gene TRBJ2-6, with TRBD1 matching 9 bases. This CDR3 comprises 18 residues. The V and J ends lost 6 bases and 0 bases, in that order; junction bases with no gene match: 9. CDR1 and CDR2 (germline): LNHDA, SQIVND (reference sequence). The full variable domain, completed using reference TRBV19 and TRBJ2-6, is DGGITQSPKYLFRKEGQNVTLSCEQNLNHDAMYWYRQDPGQGLRLIYYSQIVNDFQKGDIAEGYSVSREKKESFPLTVTSAQKNPTAFYLCASRGGTGFSSGANVLTFGAGSRLTVL.

This chain uses TRBV13 with TRBJ2-3; the D call may be TRBD1 or TRBD2 (7 bases each). The CDR3 extends over 18 amino acids. Trimming took 3 bases from V and 4 from J, leaving 23 bases between them. Germline V lookup: CDR1 PRHDT, CDR2 FYEKMQ (reference sequence). The CDR3 is CASSFSTLAGGAPDTQYF. CDR3 DNA sequence: TGTGCCAGCAGCTTCTCAACCCTAGCAGGGGGGGCCCCAGATACGCAGTATTTT. Variable domain in full (rest from reference TRBV13 and TRBJ2-3): AAGVIQSPRHLIKEKRETATLKCYPIPRHDTVYWYQQGPGQDPQFLISFYEKMQSDKGSIPDRFSAQQFSDYHSELNMSSLELGDSALYFCASSFSTLAGGAPDTQYFGPGTRLTVL.

There are a few counts of this clonotype. The chain combines TRBV4-1 with TRBJ1-6; 9 bases fit TRBD1. The V and J ends lost 6 bases and 2 bases, in that order; junction bases with no gene match: 5. This CDR3 has 16 amino acids. Germline V CDR1 and CDR2: MGHRA, YSYEKL. For the CDR3, the DNA is TGCGCCAGCAGACTAACAGGGGGCGCCTATAATTCACCCCTCCACTTT. Translation: CASRLTGGAYNSPLHF.